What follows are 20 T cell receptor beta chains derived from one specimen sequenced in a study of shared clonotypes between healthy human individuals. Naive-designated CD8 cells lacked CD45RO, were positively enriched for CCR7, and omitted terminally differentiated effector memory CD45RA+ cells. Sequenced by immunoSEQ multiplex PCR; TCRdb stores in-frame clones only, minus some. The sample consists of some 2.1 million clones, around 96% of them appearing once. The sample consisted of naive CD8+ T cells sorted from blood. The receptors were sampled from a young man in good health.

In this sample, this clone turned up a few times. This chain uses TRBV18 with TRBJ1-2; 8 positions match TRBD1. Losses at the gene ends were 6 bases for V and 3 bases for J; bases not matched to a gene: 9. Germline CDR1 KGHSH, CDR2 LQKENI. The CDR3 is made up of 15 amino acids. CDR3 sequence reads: CASSPRQGNDYGYTF. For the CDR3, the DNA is TGTGCCAGCTCTCCTAGACAGGGGAACGACTATGGCTACACCTTC.

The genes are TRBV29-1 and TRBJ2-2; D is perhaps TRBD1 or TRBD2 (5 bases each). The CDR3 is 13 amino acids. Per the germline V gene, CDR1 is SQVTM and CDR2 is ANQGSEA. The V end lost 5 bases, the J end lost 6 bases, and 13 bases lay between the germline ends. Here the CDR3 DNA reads TGCAGCGTTTGGGGGAGTTCGTCCGGGGAGCTGTTTTTT. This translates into CSVWGSSSGELFF.

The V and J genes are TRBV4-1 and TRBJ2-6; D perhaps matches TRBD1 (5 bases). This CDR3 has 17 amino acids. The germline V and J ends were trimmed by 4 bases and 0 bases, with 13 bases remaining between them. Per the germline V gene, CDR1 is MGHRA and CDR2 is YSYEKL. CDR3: CASSPRALYSGANVLTF. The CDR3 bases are TGCGCCAGCAGCCCCAGGGCACTCTACTCTGGGGCCAACGTCCTGACTTTC.

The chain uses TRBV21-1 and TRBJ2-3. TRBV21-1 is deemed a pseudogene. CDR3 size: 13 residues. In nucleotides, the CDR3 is TGTGCCAGCAGCACGAATGAAGGAGATACGCAGTATTTT. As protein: CASSTNEGDTQYF.

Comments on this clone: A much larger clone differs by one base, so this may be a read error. CDR3 amino acids: CASSDSTEAFF. CDR3 bases: TGTGCCAGCAGTGACAGCACTGAAGCTTTCTTT. The rearrangement uses TRBV25-1 and TRBJ1-1; D is undetermined. In germline, CDR1 is MGHDK, CDR2 SYGVNS. V lost 3 bases and J 4 bases, leaving 3 bases between the germline ends. The length of the CDR3 is 11 residues. The complete variable domain, with remaining parts taken from reference TRBV25-1 and TRBJ1-1, reads EADIYQTPRYLVIGTGKKITLECSQTMGHDKMYWYQQDPGMELHLIHYSYGVNSTEKGDLSSESTVSRIRTEHFPLTLESARPSHTSQYLCASSDSTEAFFGQGTRLTVV.

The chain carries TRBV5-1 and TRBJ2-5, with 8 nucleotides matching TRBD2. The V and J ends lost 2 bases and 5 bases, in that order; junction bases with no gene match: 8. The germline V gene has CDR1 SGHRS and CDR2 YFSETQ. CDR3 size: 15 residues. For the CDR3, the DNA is TGCGCCAGCAGCTTACTACAGCGGGAGAGCGAGACCCAGTACTTC. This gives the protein CASSLLQRESETQYF.

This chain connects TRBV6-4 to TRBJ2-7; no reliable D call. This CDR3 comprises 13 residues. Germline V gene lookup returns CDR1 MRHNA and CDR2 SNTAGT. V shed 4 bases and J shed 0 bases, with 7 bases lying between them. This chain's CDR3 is CASSVFSSYEQYF. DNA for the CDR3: TGTGCCAGCAGTGTCTTCAGCTCCTACGAGCAGTACTTC.

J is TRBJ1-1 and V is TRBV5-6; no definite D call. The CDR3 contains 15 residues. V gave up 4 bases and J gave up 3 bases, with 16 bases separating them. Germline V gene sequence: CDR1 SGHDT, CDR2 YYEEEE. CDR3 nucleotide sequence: TGTGCCAGCAGCCCGAATGGTTGGGGTCACACTGAAGCTTTCTTT. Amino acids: CASSPNGWGHTEAFF.

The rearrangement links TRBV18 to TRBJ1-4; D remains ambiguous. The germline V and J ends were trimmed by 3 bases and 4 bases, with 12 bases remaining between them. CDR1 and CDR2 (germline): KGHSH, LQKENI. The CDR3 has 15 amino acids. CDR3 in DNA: TGTGCCAGCTCACCGGGAGAGCTAAATAATGAAAAACTGTTTTTT. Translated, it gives CASSPGELNNEKLFF.

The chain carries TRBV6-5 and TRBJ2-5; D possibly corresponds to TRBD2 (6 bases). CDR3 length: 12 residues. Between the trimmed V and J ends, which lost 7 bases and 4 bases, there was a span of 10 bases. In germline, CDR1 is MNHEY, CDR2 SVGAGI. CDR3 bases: TGTGCCAGCAATGGAGCGGGAGAGACCCAGTACTTC. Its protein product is CASNGAGETQYF.

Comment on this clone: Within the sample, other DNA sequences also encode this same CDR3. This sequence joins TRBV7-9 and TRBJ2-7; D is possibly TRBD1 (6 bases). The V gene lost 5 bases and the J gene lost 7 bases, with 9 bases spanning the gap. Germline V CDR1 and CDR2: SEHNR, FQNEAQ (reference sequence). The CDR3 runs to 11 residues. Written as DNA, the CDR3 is TGTGCCAGCAGCCTAGGACAGGAGCAGTACTTC. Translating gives CASSLGQEQYF.

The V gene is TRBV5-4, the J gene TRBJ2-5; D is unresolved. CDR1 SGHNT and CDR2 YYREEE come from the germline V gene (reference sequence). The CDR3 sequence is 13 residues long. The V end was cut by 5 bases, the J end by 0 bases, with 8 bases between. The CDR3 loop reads CASRLRDQETQYF. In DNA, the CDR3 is TGTGCCAGCAGGCTCCGGGACCAAGAGACCCAGTACTTC.

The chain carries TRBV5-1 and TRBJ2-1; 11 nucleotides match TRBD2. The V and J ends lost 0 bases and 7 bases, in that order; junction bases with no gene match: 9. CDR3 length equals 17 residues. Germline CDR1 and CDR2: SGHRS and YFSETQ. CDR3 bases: TGCGCCAGCAGCTTGGAAGTAGCGGGAGGGCCTCAGAATGAGCAGTTCTTC. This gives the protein CASSLEVAGGPQNEQFF. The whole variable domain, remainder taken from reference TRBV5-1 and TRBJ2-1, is KAGVTQTPRYLIKTRGQQVTLSCSPISGHRSVSWYQQTPGQGLQFLFEYFSETQRNKGNFPGRFSGRQFSNSRSEMNVSTLELGDSALYLCASSLEVAGGPQNEQFFGPGTRLTVL.

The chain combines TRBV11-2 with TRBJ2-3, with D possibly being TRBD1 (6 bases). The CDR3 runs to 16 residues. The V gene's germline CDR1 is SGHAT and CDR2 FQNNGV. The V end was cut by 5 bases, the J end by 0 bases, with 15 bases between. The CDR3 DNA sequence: TGTGCCAGCAGCGACTGGACAGAAAAGAGCACAGATACGCAGTATTTT. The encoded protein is CASSDWTEKSTDTQYF.

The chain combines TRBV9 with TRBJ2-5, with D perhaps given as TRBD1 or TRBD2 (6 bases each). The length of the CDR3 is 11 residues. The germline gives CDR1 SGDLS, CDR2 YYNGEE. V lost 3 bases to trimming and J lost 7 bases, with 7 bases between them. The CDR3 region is CASSEGGTQYF. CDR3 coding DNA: TGTGCCAGCAGCGAGGGGGGGACCCAGTACTTC.

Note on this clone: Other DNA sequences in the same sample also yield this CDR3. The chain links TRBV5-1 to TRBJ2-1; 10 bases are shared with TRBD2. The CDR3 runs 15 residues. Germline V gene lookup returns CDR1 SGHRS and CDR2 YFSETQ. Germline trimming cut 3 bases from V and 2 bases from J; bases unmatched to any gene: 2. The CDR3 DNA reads TGCGCCAGCAGCTCCGGACTAGCGGCCTACAATGAGCAGTTCTTC. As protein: CASSSGLAAYNEQFF.

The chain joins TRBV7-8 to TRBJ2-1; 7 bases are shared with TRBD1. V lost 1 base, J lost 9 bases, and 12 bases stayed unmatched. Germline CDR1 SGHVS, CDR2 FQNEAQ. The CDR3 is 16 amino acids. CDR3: CASSLGPGQPEGEQFF. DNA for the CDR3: TGTGCCAGCAGCTTAGGTCCGGGACAGCCTGAGGGTGAGCAGTTCTTC.

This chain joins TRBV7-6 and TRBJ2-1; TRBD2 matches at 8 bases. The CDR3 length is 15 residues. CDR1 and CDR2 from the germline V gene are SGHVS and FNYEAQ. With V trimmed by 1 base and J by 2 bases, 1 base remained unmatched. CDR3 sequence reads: CASSLGAGAYNEQFF. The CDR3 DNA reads TGTGCCAGCAGCTTAGGAGCGGGGGCCTACAATGAGCAGTTCTTC.

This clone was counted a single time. The CDR3 spells CASSYPGPLSYNEQFF. Written as DNA, the CDR3 is TGTGCCAGCAGTTACCCCGGCCCGTTGAGCTACAATGAGCAGTTCTTC. This chain uses TRBV6-5 with TRBJ2-1; D is undetermined. Germline V CDR1 and CDR2: MNHEY, SVGAGI. Between the trimmed V and J ends, which lost 2 bases and 3 bases, there was a span of 14 bases. The CDR3 is 16 amino acids.

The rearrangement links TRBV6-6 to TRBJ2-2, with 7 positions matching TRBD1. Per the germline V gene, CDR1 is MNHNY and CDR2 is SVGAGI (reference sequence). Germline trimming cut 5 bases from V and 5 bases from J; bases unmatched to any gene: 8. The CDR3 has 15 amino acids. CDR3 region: CASSPAPTGTGELFF. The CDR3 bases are TGTGCCAGCAGTCCAGCCCCGACAGGGACCGGGGAGCTGTTTTTT.